This paragraph covers one T cell receptor beta chain sequence. The target antigen is unknown. This sample is part of a study of T cells in Graves' hyperthyroidism and ophthalmopathy. Study outcomes and limitations: Clonotypes that were expanded in thyroid above 0.001 mostly appeared in blood too. Model output signaled ophthalmopathy a median 6.5 months ahead of onset.

CDR3 length: 17 amino acids. The V segment lost 6 bases and the J segment 3 bases; nucleotides outside the gene matches: 14. Germline V CDR1 and CDR2: LNHDA, SQIVND (reference sequence). Amplified regions were TCR beta CDR3 sequences from RNA transcripts. HTBI primers were employed in a first-round RT-PCR of the TCR CDR3. MiXCR was run by TCRdb on the multiplex PCR reads, yielding one entry per CDR3 protein. The sample comprises around 390,000 distinct CDR3 sequences, approximately 14% of which are singletons, and around 19% rests with the top ten. For ophthalmopathy patients, the Clinical Activity Score was at least 3 and the NOSPECS grade at least 4; duration was under 3 months.

Sequences were obtained from blood. J is TRBJ1-2 and V is TRBV19, with 9 bases identical to TRBD1. The sequence came from a woman younger than 45 with Graves' ophthalmopathy. CDR3 nucleotide sequence: TGTGCCAGTAGGCTACCCCTTACAACAGGGGGCGACTATGGCTACACCTTC. This translates into CASRLPLTTGGDYGYTF. Full variable domain (missing parts from reference TRBV19 and TRBJ1-2): DGGITQSPKYLFRKEGQNVTLSCEQNLNHDAMYWYRQDPGQGLRLIYYSQIVNDFQKGDIAEGYSVSREKKESFPLTVTSAQKNPTAFYLCASRLPLTTGGDYGYTFGSGTRLTVV.